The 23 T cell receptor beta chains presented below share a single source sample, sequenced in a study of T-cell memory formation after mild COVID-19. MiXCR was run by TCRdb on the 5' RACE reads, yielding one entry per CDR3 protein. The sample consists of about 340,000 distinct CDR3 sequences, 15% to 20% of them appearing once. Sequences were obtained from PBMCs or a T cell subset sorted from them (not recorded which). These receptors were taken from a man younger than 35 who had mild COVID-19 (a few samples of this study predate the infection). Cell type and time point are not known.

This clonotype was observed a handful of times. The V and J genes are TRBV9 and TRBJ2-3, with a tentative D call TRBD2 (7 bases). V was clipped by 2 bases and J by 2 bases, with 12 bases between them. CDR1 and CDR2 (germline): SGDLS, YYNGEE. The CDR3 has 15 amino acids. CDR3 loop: CASSVRGTNTDTQYF. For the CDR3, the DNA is TGTGCCAGCAGCGTGCGGGGGACAAACACAGATACGCAGTATTTT.

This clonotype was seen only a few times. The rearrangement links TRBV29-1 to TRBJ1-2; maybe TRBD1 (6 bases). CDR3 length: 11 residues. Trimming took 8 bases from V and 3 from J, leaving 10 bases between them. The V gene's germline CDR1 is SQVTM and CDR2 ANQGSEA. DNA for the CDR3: TGCAGCTATCGACAGGACTATGGCTACACCTTC. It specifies CSYRQDYGYTF.

CDR3 loop: CAISEAGSSYNEQFF. The DNA for the CDR3 is TGTGCCATCAGTGAAGCGGGGAGCTCCTACAATGAGCAGTTCTTC. This chain links TRBV10-3 with TRBJ2-1; 7 bases agree with TRBD2. The CDR3 length is 15 residues. CDR1 is ENHRY, CDR2 SYGVKD, per germline. The V gene end was trimmed by 3 bases and the J gene end by 0 bases; junction bases not matched to a gene: 2.

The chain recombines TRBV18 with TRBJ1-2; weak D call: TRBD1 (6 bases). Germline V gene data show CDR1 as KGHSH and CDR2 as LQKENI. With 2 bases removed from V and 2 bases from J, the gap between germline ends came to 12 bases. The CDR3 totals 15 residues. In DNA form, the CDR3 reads TGTGCCAGCTCACCATCCGGGACACGGAACTATGGCTACACCTTC. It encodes CASSPSGTRNYGYTF. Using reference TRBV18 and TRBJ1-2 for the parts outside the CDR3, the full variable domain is NAGVMQNPRHLVRRRGQEARLRCSPMKGHSHVYWYRQLPEEGLKFMVYLQKENIIDESGMPKERFSAEFPKEGPSILRIQQVVRGDSAAYFCASSPSGTRNYGYTFGSGTRLTVV.

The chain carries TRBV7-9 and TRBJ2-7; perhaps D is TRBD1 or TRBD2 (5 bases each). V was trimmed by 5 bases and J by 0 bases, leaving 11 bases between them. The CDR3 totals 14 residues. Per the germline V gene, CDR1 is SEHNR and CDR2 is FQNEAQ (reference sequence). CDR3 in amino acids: CASSQGRSSYEQYV. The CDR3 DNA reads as TGTGCCAGCAGCCAGGGACGGAGCTCCTACGAGCAGTACGTC.

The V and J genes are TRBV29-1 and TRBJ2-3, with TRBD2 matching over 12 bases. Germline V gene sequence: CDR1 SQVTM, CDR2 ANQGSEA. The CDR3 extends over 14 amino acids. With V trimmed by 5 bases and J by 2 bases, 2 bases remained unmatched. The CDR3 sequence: CSVRLAGDTDTQYF. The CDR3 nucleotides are TGCAGCGTTCGACTAGCGGGGGACACAGATACGCAGTATTTT.

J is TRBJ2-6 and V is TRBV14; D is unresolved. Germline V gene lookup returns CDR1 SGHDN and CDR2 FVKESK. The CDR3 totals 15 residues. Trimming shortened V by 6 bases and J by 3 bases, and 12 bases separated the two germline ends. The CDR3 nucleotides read TGTGCCAGCAGTAGGATCGGCGGTGGGGCCAACGTCCTGACTTTC. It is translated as CASSRIGGGANVLTF.

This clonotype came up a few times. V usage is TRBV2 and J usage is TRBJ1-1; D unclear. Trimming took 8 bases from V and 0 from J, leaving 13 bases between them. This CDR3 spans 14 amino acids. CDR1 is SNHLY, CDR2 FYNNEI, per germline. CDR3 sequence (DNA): TGTGCCAGCCTGGACGGTACAATGAACACTGAAGCTTTCTTT. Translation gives CASLDGTMNTEAFF.

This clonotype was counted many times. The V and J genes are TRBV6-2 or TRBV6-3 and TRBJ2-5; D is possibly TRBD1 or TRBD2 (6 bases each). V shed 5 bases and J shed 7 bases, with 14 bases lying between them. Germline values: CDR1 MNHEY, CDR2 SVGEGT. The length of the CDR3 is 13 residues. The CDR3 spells CASSPLGGGTQYF. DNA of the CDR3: TGTGCCAGCAGTCCCCTTGGAGGGGGGACCCAGTACTTC.

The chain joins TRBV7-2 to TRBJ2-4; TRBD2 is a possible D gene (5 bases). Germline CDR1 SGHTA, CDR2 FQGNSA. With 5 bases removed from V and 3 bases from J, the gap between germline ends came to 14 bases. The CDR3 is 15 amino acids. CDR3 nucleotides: TGTGCCAGCAGCCCCCGCATTGAGGGCAAAAACATTCAGTACTTC. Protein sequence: CASSPRIEGKNIQYF.

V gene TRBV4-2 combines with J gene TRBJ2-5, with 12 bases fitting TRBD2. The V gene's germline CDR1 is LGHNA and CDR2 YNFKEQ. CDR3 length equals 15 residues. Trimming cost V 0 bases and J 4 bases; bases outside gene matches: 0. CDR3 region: CASSQETSGGETQYF. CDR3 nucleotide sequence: TGTGCCAGCAGCCAAGAGACTAGCGGGGGAGAGACCCAGTACTTC.

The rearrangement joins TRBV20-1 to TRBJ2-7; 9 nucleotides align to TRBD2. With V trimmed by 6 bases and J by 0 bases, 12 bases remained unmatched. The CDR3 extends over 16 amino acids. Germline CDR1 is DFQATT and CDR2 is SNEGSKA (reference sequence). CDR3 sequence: CSAKRGVPSDSYEQYV. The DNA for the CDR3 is TGCAGTGCGAAGCGGGGGGTTCCTAGCGACTCCTACGAGCAGTACGTC.

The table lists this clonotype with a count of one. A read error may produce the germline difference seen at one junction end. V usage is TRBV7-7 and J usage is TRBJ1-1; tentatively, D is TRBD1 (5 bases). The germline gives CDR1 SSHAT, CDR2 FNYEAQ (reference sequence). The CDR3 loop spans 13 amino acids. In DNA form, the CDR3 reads TGTGCTAGCAGCTCAACCCTAGGGGATGAAGCTTTCTTT. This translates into CASSSTLGDEAFF. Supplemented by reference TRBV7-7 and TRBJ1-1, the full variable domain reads GAGVSQSPRYKVTKRGQDVTLRCDPISSHATLYWYQQALGQGPEFLTYFNYEAQPDKSGLPSDRFSAERPEGSISTLTIQRTEQRDSAMYRCASSSTLGDEAFFGQGTRLTVV.

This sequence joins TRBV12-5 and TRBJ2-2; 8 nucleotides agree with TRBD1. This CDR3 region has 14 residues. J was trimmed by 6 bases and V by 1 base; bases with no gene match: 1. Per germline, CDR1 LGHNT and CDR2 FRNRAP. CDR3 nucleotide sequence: TGTGCTAGTGGTTTGGCGGACAGGGCCGGGGAGCTGTTTTTT. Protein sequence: CASGLADRAGELFF.

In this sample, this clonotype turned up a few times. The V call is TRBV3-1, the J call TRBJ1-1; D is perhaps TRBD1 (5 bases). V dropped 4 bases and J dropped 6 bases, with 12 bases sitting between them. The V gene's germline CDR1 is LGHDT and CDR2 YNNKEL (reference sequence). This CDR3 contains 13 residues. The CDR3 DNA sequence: TGTGCCAGCAGCCTGGGGACGGTGGCTGAAGCTTTCTTT. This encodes CASSLGTVAEAFF.

This CDR3 is CASIRTRTGRIYGYTF. Written as DNA, the CDR3 is TGTGCCAGCATCCGAACCCGGACAGGGCGAATCTATGGCTACACCTTC. This chain joins TRBV7-8 and TRBJ1-2; 8 nucleotides match TRBD1. The trim removed 7 bases at V and 4 bases at J, leaving 14 bases unmatched. CDR1 SGHVS and CDR2 FQNEAQ come from the germline V gene. The CDR3 is 16 residues long. Complete variable domain (other parts from reference TRBV7-8 and TRBJ1-2): GAGVSQSPRYKVAKRGQDVALRCDPISGHVSLFWYQQALGQGPEFLTYFQNEAQLDKSGLPSDRFFAERPEGSVSTLKIQRTQQEDSAVYLCASIRTRTGRIYGYTFGSGTRLTVV.

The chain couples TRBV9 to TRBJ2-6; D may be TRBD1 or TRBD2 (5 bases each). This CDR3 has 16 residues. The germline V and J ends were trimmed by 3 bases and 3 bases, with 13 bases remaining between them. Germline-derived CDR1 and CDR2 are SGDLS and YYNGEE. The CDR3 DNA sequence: TGTGCCAGCAGCGGTGAGGGGCTGGGTGGGGCCAACGTCCTGACTTTC. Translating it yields CASSGEGLGGANVLTF.

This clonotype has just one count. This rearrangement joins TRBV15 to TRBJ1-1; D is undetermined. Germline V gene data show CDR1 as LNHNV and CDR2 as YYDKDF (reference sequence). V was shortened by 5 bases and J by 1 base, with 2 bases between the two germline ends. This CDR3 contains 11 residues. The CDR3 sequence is CATSGNTEAFF. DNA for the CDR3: TGTGCCACCAGCGGGAACACTGAAGCTTTCTTT.

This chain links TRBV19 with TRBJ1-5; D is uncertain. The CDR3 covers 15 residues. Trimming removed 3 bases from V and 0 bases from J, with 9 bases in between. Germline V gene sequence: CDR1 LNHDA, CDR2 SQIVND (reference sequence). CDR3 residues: CASSIYIYSNQPQHF. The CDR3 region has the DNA TGTGCCAGTAGTATTTACATCTATAGCAATCAGCCCCAGCATTTT.

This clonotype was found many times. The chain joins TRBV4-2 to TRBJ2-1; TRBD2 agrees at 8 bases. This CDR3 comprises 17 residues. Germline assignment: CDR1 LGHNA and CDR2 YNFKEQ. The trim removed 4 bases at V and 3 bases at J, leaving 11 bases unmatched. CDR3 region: CASSLNPSGGIYNEQFF. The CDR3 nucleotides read TGTGCCAGCAGCCTAAACCCAAGCGGGGGAATCTACAATGAGCAGTTCTTC.

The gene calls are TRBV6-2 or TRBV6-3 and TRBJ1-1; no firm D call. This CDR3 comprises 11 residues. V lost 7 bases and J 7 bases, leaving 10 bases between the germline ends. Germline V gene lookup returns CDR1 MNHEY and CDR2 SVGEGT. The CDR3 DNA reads TGTGCCAGCACCAGCAGGCTTGAAGCTTTCTTT. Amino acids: CASTSRLEAFF.

As DNA, the CDR3 is TGTGCCAGCAGCTGGAAGGACGGACTCCCTTTTGGCAATGAGCAGTTCTTC. Translation: CASSWKDGLPFGNEQFF. V usage is TRBV7-8 and J usage is TRBJ2-1, with a possible D match to TRBD2 (5 bases). The CDR3 contains 17 residues. Germline-derived CDR1 and CDR2 are SGHVS and FQNEAQ. The V gene lost 4 bases and the J gene lost 6 bases, with 22 bases spanning the gap.

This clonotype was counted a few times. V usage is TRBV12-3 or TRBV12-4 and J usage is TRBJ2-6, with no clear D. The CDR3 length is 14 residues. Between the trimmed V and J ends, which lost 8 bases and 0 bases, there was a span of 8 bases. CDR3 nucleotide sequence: TGTGCCAGCGGAATTGACTCTGGGGCCAACGTCCTGACTTTC. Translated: CASGIDSGANVLTF.